Each of the 24 T cell receptor beta chains below was sequenced from the same sample in a study of blood T cell repertoires in COVID-19. Only in-frame clones appear in the TCRdb table, and some are missing; sequencing was by immunoSEQ multiplex PCR. There are about 370,000 clones in the sample; more than 80% occur only once, and less than 1.2% lies in the top ten. Sequencing used PBMCs or T cells enriched from blood (not recorded which). The receptor set was obtained from a man aged 18 to 30 who had recovered from COVID-19.

V usage is TRBV10-1 and J usage is TRBJ1-1; the match to TRBD1 covers 10 bases. V dropped 6 bases and J dropped 4; count of bases not matched to a gene: 14. Germline V gene lookup returns CDR1 WNHNN and CDR2 SYGVQD (reference sequence). The CDR3 extends over 17 amino acids. As DNA, the CDR3 is TGCGCCAGCAGCAGAACCGGGACAGGGGTAGGAGGCACTGAAGCTTTCTTT. Its protein product is CASSRTGTGVGGTEAFF.

As to this clone: The identical CDR3 is also encoded by other nucleotide sequences in the sample. The rearrangement links TRBV3-1 (or the pseudogene TRBV3-2) to TRBJ1-2; D uncertain. V was clipped by 0 bases and J by 7 bases, with 9 bases between them. This CDR3 is built from 13 residues. Looked up from germline, CDR1 is LGHDT and CDR2 is YNNKEL (reference sequence). The CDR3 loop reads CASSQDGGGGYTF. CDR3 DNA sequence: TGTGCCAGCAGCCAAGATGGCGGAGGTGGCTACACCTTC.

The genes are TRBV6-5 and TRBJ1-6, with a tentative D call TRBD1 (5 bases). This CDR3 comprises 15 residues. Germline lookup yields CDR1 MNHEY and CDR2 SVGAGI. V shed 5 bases and J shed 5 bases, with 13 bases lying between them. The CDR3 sequence is CASSPTGGDNSPLHF. CDR3 bases: TGTGCCAGCAGTCCAACCGGGGGGGATAATTCACCCCTCCACTTT.

The chain is built from TRBV3-1 (or the pseudogene TRBV3-2) and TRBJ1-1; D might be TRBD1 (6 bases). V was pared by 3 bases and J by 11 bases, with 10 bases between. From germline, CDR1 is LGHDT and CDR2 YNNKEL (reference sequence). The CDR3 has 11 amino acids. As DNA, the CDR3 is TGTGCCAGCAGCCATGCAGGGGAGGCTTTCTTT. It is translated as CASSHAGEAFF.

The chain links TRBV9 to TRBJ2-7, with 7 nucleotides matching TRBD2. Unmatched junction bases numbered 5, after V lost 4 bases and J lost 1 base. CDR1 is SGDLS, CDR2 YYNGEE, per germline. This CDR3 comprises 14 residues. The CDR3 bases are TGTGCCAGCAGCCCGACTAGCTCTTCCTACGAGCAGTACTTC. Its protein product is CASSPTSSSYEQYF.

The sample holds a few counts of this clone. The gene calls are TRBV5-4 and TRBJ1-2, with D perhaps matching TRBD1 (6 bases). Germline V gene data show CDR1 as SGHNT and CDR2 as YYREEE (reference sequence). This CDR3 region has 13 residues. V was clipped by 2 bases and J by 4 bases, with 9 bases between them. In DNA, the CDR3 is TGTGCCAGCAGCTTACAGGGCGCCTATGGCTACACCTTC. It codes for CASSLQGAYGYTF.

The V gene is TRBV3-1 (or the pseudogene TRBV3-2), the J gene TRBJ1-5, with D uncertain. Germline loops: CDR1 LGHDT, CDR2 YNNKEL (reference sequence). The CDR3 sequence is 15 residues long. V lost 4 bases and J lost 4, with 14 bases in between. The CDR3 coding sequence is TGTGCCAGCAGCCCAGGAACCACAGCAAATCAGCCCCAGCATTTT. Translation gives CASSPGTTANQPQHF.

This clone was found a few times. The chain uses TRBV3-1 (or the pseudogene TRBV3-2) and TRBJ2-1; D may be TRBD2 (5 bases). CDR3 length equals 14 residues. Trimming stripped 4 bases from V and 5 bases from J, with 12 bases between. Germline V gene sequence: CDR1 LGHDT, CDR2 YNNKEL (reference sequence). CDR3 bases: TGTGCCAGCAGCCCAGGCGGGCTAAACAATGAGCAGTTCTTC. As protein: CASSPGGLNNEQFF.

The chain combines TRBV21-1 with TRBJ2-7; the table's D gene call, TRBD2, was not cross checked with the DNA. TRBV21-1 is a listed pseudogene. The CDR3 spans 15 residues. CDR3 sequence reads: CASTFQHLGRYEQYF. The CDR3 DNA is TGTGCCAGCACCTTCCAACACCTAGGCCGCTACGAGCAGTACTTC.

CDR3 in DNA: TGTGCCAGCAGCTTGGGGACCGGGAGGGCCTCCTACGAGCAGTACTTC. Amino acid sequence: CASSLGTGRASYEQYF. This chain connects TRBV5-4 to TRBJ2-7, with 8 bases lining up with TRBD2. The CDR3 has 16 amino acids. After removal of 0 bases from V and 0 bases from J, the junction contained 5 bases not matched to a gene. CDR1 SGHNT and CDR2 YYREEE come from the germline V gene (reference sequence).

In DNA form, the CDR3 reads TGTGCCAGCAGCGTTAGCGGGGGGGCTGACACCGGGGAGCTGTTTTTT. It codes for CASSVSGGADTGELFF. This rearrangement joins TRBV7-3 to TRBJ2-2; 11 positions agree with TRBD2. The CDR3 runs 16 residues. The germline CDR1 and CDR2 sequences are SGHTA and FQGTGA. Unmatched junction bases numbered 5, after V lost 5 bases and J lost 3 bases.

This rearrangement joins TRBV5-4 to TRBJ2-3, with 7 bases that match TRBD2. This CDR3 comprises 14 residues. Trimming cost V 0 bases and J 6 bases; bases outside gene matches: 4. The germline V gene has CDR1 SGHNT and CDR2 YYREEE (reference sequence). CDR3: CASSLGWGGDTQYF. The CDR3, as DNA: TGTGCCAGCAGCTTGGGTTGGGGGGGTGATACGCAGTATTTT.

The chain couples TRBV7-6 to TRBJ2-5; 13 bases match TRBD2. This CDR3 contains 15 residues. The germline V gene has CDR1 SGHVS and CDR2 FNYEAQ. Germline trimming cut 5 bases from V and 4 bases from J; bases unmatched to any gene: 4. For the CDR3, the DNA is TGTGCCAGCAGCCCGCGGACTAGCGGGGGAGAGACCCAGTACTTC. Translation gives CASSPRTSGGETQYF. The full variable domain, its missing parts supplied by reference TRBV7-6 and TRBJ2-5, is GAGVSQSPRYKVTKRGQDVALRCDPISGHVSLYWYRQALGQGPEFLTYFNYEAQQDKSGLPNDRFSAERPEGSISTLTIQRTEQRDSAMYRCASSPRTSGGETQYFGPGTRLLVL.

The chain links TRBV6-5 to TRBJ2-7; D perhaps matches TRBD2 (5 bases). The CDR3 runs to 14 residues. The germline CDR1 and CDR2 sequences are MNHEY and SVGAGI. Trimming removed 6 bases at V and 5 bases at J, with 17 bases between. DNA of the CDR3: TGTGCCAGCAGGGATTACGGGCGGGCGAACGAGCAGTACTTC. It specifies CASRDYGRANEQYF.

The sample holds a few counts of this clone. The V gene is TRBV3-1 (or the pseudogene TRBV3-2), the J gene TRBJ2-7; 8 bases are a match to TRBD2. J lost 3 bases, V lost 1 base, and 8 bases had no gene match. There are 16 residues in the CDR3. Germline lookup yields CDR1 LGHDT and CDR2 YNNKEL (reference sequence). The CDR3 DNA reads as TGTGCCAGCAGCCAAGCCGCGGGGGGCCTCGTCTACGAGCAGTACTTC. Translation gives CASSQAAGGLVYEQYF.

The CDR3 loop is CASSTGGGTYEQYF. The CDR3 DNA reads TGTGCCAGCAGCACAGGGGGAGGCACCTACGAGCAGTACTTC. This chain joins TRBV9 and TRBJ2-7; 8 bases are shared with TRBD1. CDR3 size: 14 residues. Unmatched junction bases numbered 5, after V lost 4 bases and J lost 2 bases. Germline V lookup: CDR1 SGDLS, CDR2 YYNGEE.

This rearrangement joins TRBV27 to TRBJ1-5; 9 bases agree with TRBD1. CDR3 length equals 15 residues. Trimming at V came to 5 bases and at J to 5 bases, leaving 7 bases not matched to a gene. In germline, CDR1 is MNHEY, CDR2 SMNVEV (reference sequence). This CDR3 is CASSKSGQGDQPQHF. As DNA, the CDR3 is TGTGCCAGCAGTAAGTCGGGACAGGGCGATCAGCCCCAGCATTTT.

This chain connects TRBV18 to TRBJ2-7; 10 nucleotides align to TRBD2. Germline CDR1 KGHSH, CDR2 LQKENI. The CDR3 sequence is 17 residues long. Trimming cost V 4 bases and J 3 bases; bases outside gene matches: 12. This CDR3 is CASSRIAGTSEFYEQYF. Written as DNA, the CDR3 is TGTGCCAGCTCACGAATAGCCGGGACTAGCGAGTTCTACGAGCAGTACTTC.

The chain is built from TRBV5-1 and TRBJ2-1; D possibly corresponds to TRBD1 (5 bases). The CDR3 extends over 14 amino acids. Trimming stripped 4 bases from V and 4 bases from J, with 12 bases between. Per germline, CDR1 SGHRS and CDR2 YFSETQ. In DNA, the CDR3 is TGCGCCAGCAGCGTAACGTCAGGGTACAATGAGCAGTTCTTC. This codes for CASSVTSGYNEQFF.

The chain combines TRBV7-2 with TRBJ1-5; D remains ambiguous. This CDR3 is built from 14 residues. Trimming left V 5 bases short and J 2 bases short, with 10 bases between. Looked up from germline, CDR1 is SGHTA and CDR2 is FQGNSA. The DNA for the CDR3 is TGTGCCAGCAGCCCGGCCCAGGGCAATCAGCCCCAGCATTTT. Translated, it gives CASSPAQGNQPQHF.

The J gene is TRBJ2-7, the V gene TRBV4-1; 7 bases fit TRBD2. Looked up from germline, CDR1 is MGHRA and CDR2 is YSYEKL. The CDR3 consists of 16 residues. Germline trimming cut 3 bases from V and 0 bases from J; bases unmatched to any gene: 8. CDR3 protein: CASSQVLAEASYEQYF. In DNA, the CDR3 is TGCGCCAGCAGCCAGGTGCTAGCGGAGGCCTCCTACGAGCAGTACTTC.

This chain's CDR3 is CATSRTPGTPRSPLHF. Here the CDR3 DNA reads TGTGCCACCAGCAGAACTCCCGGGACACCTAGGTCACCCCTCCACTTT. The chain couples TRBV15 to TRBJ1-6; maybe TRBD1 (6 bases). The V end lost 2 bases, the J end lost 10 bases, and 18 bases lay between the germline ends. The length of the CDR3 is 16 residues. Germline-derived CDR1 and CDR2 are LNHNV and YYDKDF (reference sequence).

The chain couples TRBV2 to TRBJ1-2, with TRBD1 matching over 9 bases. V lost 6 bases, J lost 3 bases, and 5 bases stayed unmatched. Germline V gene lookup returns CDR1 SNHLY and CDR2 FYNNEI. This CDR3 comprises 14 residues. The CDR3 bases are TGTGCCAGCAGCCCGGACAGGGGAGACTATGGCTACACCTTC. Translation gives CASSPDRGDYGYTF. Looking up the rest from reference TRBV2 and TRBJ1-2 gives the full variable domain: EPEVTQTPSHQVTQMGQEVILRCVPISNHLYFYWYRQILGQKVEFLVSFYNNEISEKSEIFDDQFSVERPDGSNFTLKIRSTKLEDSAMYFCASSPDRGDYGYTFGSGTRLTVV.

The V and J genes are TRBV5-1 and TRBJ1-1, with 7 nucleotides matching TRBD1. The V gene end was trimmed by 4 bases and the J gene end by 6 bases; junction bases not matched to a gene: 9. CDR3 size: 14 residues. Germline-derived CDR1 and CDR2 are SGHRS and YFSETQ. Here the CDR3 DNA reads TGCGCCAGCAGCCCCCAGACAGGGAGATCTGAAGCTTTCTTT. It encodes CASSPQTGRSEAFF.